Listed below are T cell receptor beta chains from one sample, sequenced in a study of human T cells and chemical hapten exposure. TCRdb itself ran the RACE reads through MiXCR, one entry per CDR3 protein. In the table there are 270,000 or so distinct CDR3 sequences, approximately 7.5% of which are singletons. Material: whole blood, obtained in connection with sensitization to the hapten diphenylcyclopropenone (DPC). The receptor source for this set is a man younger than 35 with alopecia areata. Some clones in this sample may be carry-over from other donors' samples. The CDR3 runs from the conserved cysteine through the conserved F or W. A D gene is named only where the DNA matches it firmly. Clone size is stated in some rows and not others, as once, few, many or a class when expanded.

J gene,clone size,V gene,D gene,CDR3 protein,CDR3 DNA
TRBJ1-3,many,TRBV6-5,.,CASSYSIKVRNTIYF,TGTGCCAGCAGTTACTCGATCAAGGTGCGAAACACCATATATTTT
TRBJ1-3,.,TRBV4-1,.,CASSQETGFEDTIYF,TGCGCCAGCAGCCAAGAAACAGGTTTCGAGGACACCATATATTTT
TRBJ1-6,.,TRBV12-3/TRBV12-4,TRBD1,CASRTGTGGSPLHF,TGTGCCAGCAGGACGGGGACAGGGGGTTCACCCCTCCACTTT
TRBJ1-1,few,TRBV6-5,.,CASSYLQGLNTEAFF,TGTGCCAGCAGTTACCTTCAGGGCCTGAACACTGAAGCTTTCTTT
TRBJ2-2,few,TRBV11-2,.,CASSFSGGTGELFF,TGTGCCAGCAGCTTCTCCGGCGGCACCGGGGAGCTGTTTTTT
TRBJ1-3,.,TRBV3-1,.,CASSQVRGISGNTIYF,TGTGCCAGCAGCCAAGTAAGGGGGATCTCTGGAAACACCATATATTTT
TRBJ1-4,few,TRBV10-2,.,CASTGRDNEKLFF,TGCGCCAGCACGGGCAGGGATAATGAAAAACTGTTTTTT
TRBJ2-7,many,TRBV27,TRBD1,CASRLNRGSSYEQYF,TGTGCCAGCAGATTAAACAGGGGGAGCTCCTACGAGCAGTACTTC
TRBJ1-1,.,TRBV6-2/TRBV6-3,TRBD1,CASRPTGEPTEAFF,TGTGCCAGCAGGCCTACAGGGGAGCCCACTGAAGCTTTCTTT
TRBJ2-3,many,TRBV7-9,TRBD2,CASSPTQRGTTDTQYF,TGTGCCAGCAGCCCGACTCAGCGGGGGACGACAGATACGCAGTATTTT
TRBJ1-1,.,TRBV6-5,.,CASSWSPRDTEAFF,TGTGCCAGCAGTTGGTCCCCAAGGGACACTGAAGCTTTCTTT
TRBJ1-2,.,TRBV29-1,.,CSVVSGDGYTF,TGCAGCGTTGTTTCCGGGGATGGCTACACCTTC
TRBJ2-1,.,TRBV6-2/TRBV6-3,TRBD1,CASSTRTGGDEQFF,TGTGCCAGCAGTACTAGGACAGGGGGCGATGAGCAGTTCTTC
TRBJ1-6,few,TRBV7-9,TRBD1,CATRDRVDSPLHF,TGTGCCACCCGGGACAGGGTTGATTCACCCCTCCACTTT
TRBJ2-1,many,TRBV5-1,.,CASSLDRARWYNEQFF,TGCGCCAGCAGCTTGGACAGGGCGAGGTGGTACAATGAGCAGTTCTTC